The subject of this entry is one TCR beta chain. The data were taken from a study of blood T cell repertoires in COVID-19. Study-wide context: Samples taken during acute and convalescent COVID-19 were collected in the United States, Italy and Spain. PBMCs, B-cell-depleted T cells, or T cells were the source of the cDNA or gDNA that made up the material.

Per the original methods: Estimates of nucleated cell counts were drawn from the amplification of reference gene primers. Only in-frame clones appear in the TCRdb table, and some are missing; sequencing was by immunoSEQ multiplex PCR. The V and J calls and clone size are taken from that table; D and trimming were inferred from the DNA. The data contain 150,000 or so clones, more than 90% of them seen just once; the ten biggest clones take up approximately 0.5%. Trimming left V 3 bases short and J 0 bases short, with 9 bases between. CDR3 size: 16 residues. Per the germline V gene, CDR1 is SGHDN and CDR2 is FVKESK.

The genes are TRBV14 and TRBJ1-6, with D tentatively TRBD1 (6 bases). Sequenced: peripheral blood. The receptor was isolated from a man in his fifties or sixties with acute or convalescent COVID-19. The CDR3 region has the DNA TGTGCCAGCAGCCAGTCAGGGGCCTCCTATAATTCACCCCTCCACTTT. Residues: CASSQSGASYNSPLHF.